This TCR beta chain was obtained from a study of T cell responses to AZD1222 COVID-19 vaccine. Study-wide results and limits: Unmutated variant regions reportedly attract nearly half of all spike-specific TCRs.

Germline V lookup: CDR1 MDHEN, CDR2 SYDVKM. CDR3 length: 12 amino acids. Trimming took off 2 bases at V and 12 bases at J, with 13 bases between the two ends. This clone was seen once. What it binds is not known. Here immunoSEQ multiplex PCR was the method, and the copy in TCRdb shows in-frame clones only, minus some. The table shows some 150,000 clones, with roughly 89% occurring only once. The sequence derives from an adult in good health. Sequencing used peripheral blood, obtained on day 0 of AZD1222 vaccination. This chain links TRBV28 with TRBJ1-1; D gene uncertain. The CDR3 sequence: CASSLRPPGTFF. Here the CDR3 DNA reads TGTGCCAGCAGTTTAAGGCCCCCCGGGACTTTCTTT.